The 23 T cell receptor beta chains presented below share a single source sample, sequenced in a study of blood T cells in healthy people across ages. Through a sample-barcoded 5' primer and a J-beta primer mix, a second PCR was run for roughly 7 to 12 cycles. TCRdb fed the 5' RACE reads into MiXCR, producing one record per CDR3 protein. In the table there are 1.5 million to 2 million distinct CDR3 sequences, roughly 52% of which are singletons. Sample: blood. The receptor set was obtained from a woman between 40 and 50 years old in good health.

The V gene is TRBV4-1, the J gene TRBJ2-5; no clear D gene. V was cut by 2 bases and J by 5 bases, with 12 bases left in between. Per germline, CDR1 MGHRA and CDR2 YSYEKL. This CDR3 spans 14 amino acids. CDR3: CASSQRGSTETQYF. The CDR3 nucleotides are TGCGCCAGCAGCCAACGCGGTAGTACTGAGACCCAGTACTTC.

The V gene is TRBV7-2, the J gene TRBJ2-1; 8 bases line up with TRBD2. After removal of 5 bases from V and 3 bases from J, the junction contained 9 bases not matched to a gene. From germline, CDR1 is SGHTA and CDR2 FQGNSA. The CDR3 is made up of 16 amino acids. The CDR3 DNA reads as TGTGCCAGCAGCGTCATCGGGGGGGCTCTCTACAATGAGCAGTTCTTC. Protein: CASSVIGGALYNEQFF. Filled out from reference TRBV7-2 and TRBJ2-1, the complete variable domain reads GAGVSQSPSNKVTEKGKDVELRCDPISGHTALYWYRQSLGQGLEFLIYFQGNSAPDKSGLPSDRFSAERTGGSVSTLTIQRTQQEDSAVYLCASSVIGGALYNEQFFGPGTRLTVL.

V gene TRBV29-1 combines with J gene TRBJ2-5; possibly TRBD2 for D (5 bases). V was shortened by 4 bases and J by 5 bases, with 14 bases between the two germline ends. The CDR3 has 13 amino acids. Germline loops: CDR1 SQVTM, CDR2 ANQGSEA. This CDR3 reads CSVAPGNWETQYF. Here the CDR3 DNA reads TGCAGCGTTGCCCCGGGGAATTGGGAGACCCAGTACTTC.

This clonotype appeared a few times. The chain employs TRBV6-2 or TRBV6-3 and TRBJ2-7; D uncertain. The CDR3 is 14 residues long. V lost 10 bases and J lost 7, with 23 bases in between. Germline V gives CDR1 MNHEY, CDR2 SVGEGT. In DNA, the CDR3 is TGTGCCACCAAGAAGGACCCGCGCTTCGAAGAGCAGTACTTC. This codes for CATKKDPRFEEQYF.

In this sample, this clonotype turned up a few times. The chain has TRBV11-1 and TRBJ1-1, with D hard to call. The CDR3 covers 13 residues. Germline lookup yields CDR1 SGHAT and CDR2 FQDESV (reference sequence). V was clipped by 4 bases and J by 4 bases, with 10 bases between them. DNA for the CDR3: TGTGCCAGCAGCTCTCACCTAGGCACTGAAGCTTTCTTT. Its translation: CASSSHLGTEAFF.

The chain carries TRBV9 and TRBJ2-7; 7 bases agree with TRBD1. Losses at the gene ends were 2 bases for V and 5 bases for J; bases not matched to a gene: 13. CDR3 length: 16 amino acids. Germline CDR1 and CDR2: SGDLS and YYNGEE. CDR3 sequence reads: CASSVGDREGTDEQYF. The DNA of the CDR3 is TGTGCCAGCAGCGTCGGCGACAGGGAAGGGACGGACGAGCAGTACTTC.

The chain recombines TRBV7-2 with TRBJ1-1, with 8 bases lining up with TRBD1. The germline CDR1 and CDR2 sequences are SGHTA and FQGNSA. V gave up 0 bases and J gave up 0 bases; unmatched junction bases: 3. This CDR3 is built from 16 residues. CDR3 sequence: CASSLARQGLNTEAFF. In DNA form, the CDR3 reads TGTGCCAGCAGCTTAGCCCGACAGGGGCTGAACACTGAAGCTTTCTTT.

The gene calls are TRBV24-1 and TRBJ2-5; 7 bases agree with TRBD2. The J call may not be correct, given that the DNA end is closer to TRBJ2-7. Per the germline V gene, CDR1 is KGHDR and CDR2 is SFDVKD. This CDR3 comprises 16 residues. The CDR3 DNA is TGTGCCACCAGTGATTCTCCTCTAGCGGAAAACTACGAGCAGTACTTC. It is translated as CATSDSPLAENYEQYF.

The CDR3 protein is CASSLVGVPLHF. In DNA form, the CDR3 reads TGCGCCAGCAGCCTTGTTGGTGTACCCCTCCACTTT. This chain links TRBV4-1 with TRBJ1-6; D is unresolved. Per the germline V gene, CDR1 is MGHRA and CDR2 is YSYEKL. With 4 bases removed from V and 12 bases from J, the gap between germline ends came to 10 bases. The length of the CDR3 is 12 residues.

This sequence joins TRBV7-2 and TRBJ2-5, with a possible D match to TRBD1 (6 bases). Germline assignment: CDR1 SGHTA and CDR2 FQGNSA. V dropped 5 bases and J dropped 2 bases, with 18 bases sitting between them. The CDR3 length is 16 residues. The CDR3 bases are TGTGCCAGCAGCCCCCCTAGTTGGGGGCGGCAAGAGACCCAGTACTTC. This gives the protein CASSPPSWGRQETQYF.

The genes are TRBV28 and TRBJ2-1; 11 nucleotides line up with TRBD2. The germline CDR1 and CDR2 sequences are MDHEN and SYDVKM. The V segment lost 7 bases and the J segment 9 bases; nucleotides outside the gene matches: 14. The length of the CDR3 is 16 residues. This CDR3 is CASTLRLAGGLGEQFF. CDR3 DNA sequence: TGTGCCAGCACCTTACGGCTAGCGGGGGGCCTGGGTGAGCAGTTCTTC.

This clonotype turned up a few times. The chain recombines TRBV24-1 with TRBJ1-5; no clear D. V was shortened by 7 bases and J by 0 bases, with 24 bases between the two germline ends. The length of the CDR3 is 19 residues. In germline, CDR1 is KGHDR, CDR2 SFDVKD. The CDR3 sequence: CATRQTFRPSRYSNQPQHF. The CDR3 bases are TGTGCCACCAGACAGACTTTTCGCCCAAGCCGATATAGCAATCAGCCCCAGCATTTT.

This clonotype showed up just a few times. The chain is built from TRBV4-2 and TRBJ1-2; a weak D match, TRBD1 (6 bases). This CDR3 spans 15 amino acids. The V and J ends lost 4 bases and 5 bases respectively, with 17 bases between them. Germline CDR1 reads LGHNA; CDR2 reads YNFKEQ. DNA of the CDR3: TGTGCCAGCAGCCCTCCCGGGGGACAATCATATGGCTACACCTTC. The encoded protein is CASSPPGGQSYGYTF.

The J gene is TRBJ2-7, the V gene TRBV6-1; D remains unclear. The DNA end favors TRBJ2-5, so the J call may be wrong. The CDR3 is 13 amino acids. The germline gives CDR1 MNHNS, CDR2 SASEGT. Here the CDR3 reads CASSEDQRETQYF. The CDR3 DNA reads as TGTGCCAGCAGTGAAGACCAGAGGGAGACCCAGTACTTC.

The chain combines TRBV6-5 with TRBJ1-3; D might be TRBD1 (5 bases). V dropped 6 bases and J dropped 0 bases, with 12 bases sitting between them. The CDR3 contains 15 residues. Germline V gives CDR1 MNHEY, CDR2 SVGAGI. The CDR3 sequence is CASSAAGPSGNTIYF. In DNA, the CDR3 is TGTGCCAGCAGCGCGGCAGGGCCCTCTGGAAACACCATATATTTT.

This chain uses TRBV7-9 with TRBJ2-1; 10 nucleotides match TRBD2. Germline V lookup: CDR1 SEHNR, CDR2 FQNEAQ (reference sequence). The CDR3 extends over 16 amino acids. The ends lost 2 bases at V and 2 bases at J; junction bases unmatched: 3. The CDR3 DNA is TGTGCCAGCAGCTTACTTAGCGGGGGGCCCTACAATGAGCAGTTCTTC. Translation gives CASSLLSGGPYNEQFF.

The table lists this clonotype with many counts. The rearrangement uses TRBV20-1 and TRBJ2-7; D is perhaps TRBD1 (6 bases). There are 15 residues in the CDR3. Germline V lookup: CDR1 DFQATT, CDR2 SNEGSKA (reference sequence). The V and J ends lost 4 bases and 5 bases respectively, with 21 bases between them. The CDR3: CSATDPDRIPNEQYF. For the CDR3, the DNA is TGCAGTGCTACCGACCCCGACAGGATTCCAAACGAGCAGTACTTC.

This sequence joins TRBV5-5 and TRBJ2-1; D call uncertain. V lost 4 bases to trimming and J lost 13 bases, with 30 bases between them. From germline, CDR1 is SGHKS and CDR2 YYEKEE (reference sequence). The CDR3 loop spans 17 amino acids. Here the CDR3 DNA reads TGTGCCAGCAGCCCCTCCTTTGTCTCAAACTCCAAAAACATTCAGTTCTTC. The encoded protein is CASSPSFVSNSKNIQFF.

CDR3 sequence (DNA): TGTGCCAGCAGCTTGGGTCAGGGGGCGGACTACGAGCAGTACTTC. Its protein is CASSLGQGADYEQYF. The chain employs TRBV5-8 and TRBJ2-7; 8 nucleotides agree with TRBD1. Germline CDR1 and CDR2: SGHTS and YDEGEE. J lost 3 bases, V lost 0 bases, and 5 bases had no gene match. The CDR3 is 15 residues long.

V and J are TRBV4-1 and TRBJ2-7; D gene uncertain. Trimming removed 1 base from V and 10 bases from J, with 8 bases in between. The CDR3 contains 11 residues. Germline CDR1 is MGHRA and CDR2 is YSYEKL. CDR3 protein: CASSQVYVQYF. The CDR3 region has the DNA TGCGCCAGCAGCCAAGTATACGTCCAGTACTTC.

V is TRBV3-1 and J is TRBJ1-2; 9 bases are a match to TRBD1. The germline CDR1 and CDR2 sequences are LGHDT and YNNKEL (reference sequence). Trimming took 0 bases from V and 2 from J; bases not matched to a gene: 7. The CDR3 has 17 residues. The CDR3 nucleotides are TGTGCCAGCAGCCAAGATCTGTCCGGGACAGGGAACTATGGCTACACCTTC. Amino acids: CASSQDLSGTGNYGYTF.

This rearrangement joins TRBV2 to TRBJ2-3; unclear D gene. Germline V gene lookup returns CDR1 SNHLY and CDR2 FYNNEI. The CDR3 totals 15 residues. V lost 8 bases and J lost 2, with 17 bases in between. The CDR3 nucleotides read TGTGCCAGCGAGATGGGCGACTTGATCACAGATACGCAGTATTTT. Translated, it gives CASEMGDLITDTQYF.

The V call is TRBV25-1, the J call TRBJ1-2, with D perhaps TRBD1 (5 bases). Per germline, CDR1 MGHDK and CDR2 SYGVNS. The length of the CDR3 is 13 residues. The ends were cut back, 6 bases at V and 7 bases at J, with 15 bases in the middle. The CDR3 DNA is TGTGCCAGCAGAGAAGGGGAATCTGGTGGCTACACCTTC. Encoded protein: CASREGESGGYTF.